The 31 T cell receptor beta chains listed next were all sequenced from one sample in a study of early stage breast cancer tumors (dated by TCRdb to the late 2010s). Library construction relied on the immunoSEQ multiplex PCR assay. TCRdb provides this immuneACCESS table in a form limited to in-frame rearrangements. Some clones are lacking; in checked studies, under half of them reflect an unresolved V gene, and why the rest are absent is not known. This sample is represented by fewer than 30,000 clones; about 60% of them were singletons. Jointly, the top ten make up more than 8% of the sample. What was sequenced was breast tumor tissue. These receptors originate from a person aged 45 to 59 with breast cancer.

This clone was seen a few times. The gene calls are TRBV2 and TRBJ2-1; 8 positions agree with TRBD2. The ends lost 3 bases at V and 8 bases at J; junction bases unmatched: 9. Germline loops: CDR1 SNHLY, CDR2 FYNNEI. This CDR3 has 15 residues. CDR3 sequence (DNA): TGTGCCAGCAGTGAGGGCGGGACTAGTTCGGATGAGCAGTTCTTC. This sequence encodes CASSEGGTSSDEQFF.

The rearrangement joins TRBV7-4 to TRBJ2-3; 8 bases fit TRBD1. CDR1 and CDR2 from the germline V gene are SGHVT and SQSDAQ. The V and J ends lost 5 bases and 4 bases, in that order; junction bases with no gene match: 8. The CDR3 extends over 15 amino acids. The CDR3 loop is CASSLDRASADTQYF. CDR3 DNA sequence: TGTGCCAGCAGCCTGGACAGGGCCTCGGCAGATACGCAGTATTTT.

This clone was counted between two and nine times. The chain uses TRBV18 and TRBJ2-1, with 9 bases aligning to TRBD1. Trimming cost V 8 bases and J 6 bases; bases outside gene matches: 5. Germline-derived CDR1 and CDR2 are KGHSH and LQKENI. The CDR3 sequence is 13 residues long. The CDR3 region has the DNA TGTGCCAGCGAAGAGACAGGGGGCAATGAGCAGTTCTTC. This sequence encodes CASEETGGNEQFF.

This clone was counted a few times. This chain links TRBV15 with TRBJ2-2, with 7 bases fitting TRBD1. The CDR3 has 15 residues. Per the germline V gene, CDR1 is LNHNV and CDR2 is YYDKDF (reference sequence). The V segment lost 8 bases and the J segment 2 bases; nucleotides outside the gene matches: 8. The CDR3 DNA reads TGTGCCACCGCAGCCGGGACAGTTAACACCGGGGAGCTGTTTTTT. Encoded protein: CATAAGTVNTGELFF.

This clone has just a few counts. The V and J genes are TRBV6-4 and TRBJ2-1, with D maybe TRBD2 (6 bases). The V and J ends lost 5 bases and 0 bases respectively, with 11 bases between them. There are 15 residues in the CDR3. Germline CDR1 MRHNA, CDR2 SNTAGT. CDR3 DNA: TGTGCCAGCAGTTCCAGCGGGCACTCCTACAATGAGCAGTTCTTC. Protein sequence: CASSSSGHSYNEQFF.

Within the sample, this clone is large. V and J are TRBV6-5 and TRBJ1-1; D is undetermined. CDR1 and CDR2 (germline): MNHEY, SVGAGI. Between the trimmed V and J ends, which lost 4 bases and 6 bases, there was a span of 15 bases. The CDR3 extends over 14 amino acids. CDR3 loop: CASSSLMADPEAFF. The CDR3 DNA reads TGTGCCAGCAGTTCGTTAATGGCTGACCCTGAAGCTTTCTTT.

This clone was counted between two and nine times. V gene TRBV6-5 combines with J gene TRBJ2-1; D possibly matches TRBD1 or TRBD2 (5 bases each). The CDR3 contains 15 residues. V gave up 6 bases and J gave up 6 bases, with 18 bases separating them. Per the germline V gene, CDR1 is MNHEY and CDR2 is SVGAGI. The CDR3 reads CASSRGPSPSNEQFF. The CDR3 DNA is TGTGCCAGCAGCCGGGGACCTAGCCCCTCCAATGAGCAGTTCTTC.

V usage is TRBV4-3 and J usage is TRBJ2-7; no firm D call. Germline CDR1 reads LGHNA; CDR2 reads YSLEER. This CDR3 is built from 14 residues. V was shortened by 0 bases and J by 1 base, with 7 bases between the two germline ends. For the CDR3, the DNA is TGCGCCAGCAGCCAAGATGGCGGTTCCTACGAGCAGTACTTC. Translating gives CASSQDGGSYEQYF.

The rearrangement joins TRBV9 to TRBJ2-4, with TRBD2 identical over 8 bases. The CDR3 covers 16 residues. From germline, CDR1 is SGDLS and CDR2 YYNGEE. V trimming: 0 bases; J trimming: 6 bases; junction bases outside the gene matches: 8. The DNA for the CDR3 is TGTGCCAGCAGCGTAGAAGGAGCGGGAGCTGGAAACATTCAGTACTTC. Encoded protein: CASSVEGAGAGNIQYF.

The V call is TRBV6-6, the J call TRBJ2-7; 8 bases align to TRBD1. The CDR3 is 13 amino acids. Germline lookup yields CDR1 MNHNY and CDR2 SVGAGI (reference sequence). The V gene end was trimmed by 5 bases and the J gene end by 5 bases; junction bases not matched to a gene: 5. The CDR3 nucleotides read TGTGCCAGCAGTCCCGGACAGGGCAACGAGCAGTACTTC. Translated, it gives CASSPGQGNEQYF.

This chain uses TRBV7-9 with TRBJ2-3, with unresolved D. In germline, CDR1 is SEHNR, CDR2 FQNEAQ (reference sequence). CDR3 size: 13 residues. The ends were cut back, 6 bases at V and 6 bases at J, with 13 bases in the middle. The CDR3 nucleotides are TGTGCCAGCAGTCCATTATGGCAGGATACGCAGTATTTT. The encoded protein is CASSPLWQDTQYF.

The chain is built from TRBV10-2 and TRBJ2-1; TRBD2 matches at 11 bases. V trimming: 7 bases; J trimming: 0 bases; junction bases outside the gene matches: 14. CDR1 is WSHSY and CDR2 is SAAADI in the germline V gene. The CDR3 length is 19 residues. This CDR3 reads CASTGGGLAGFSSYNEQFF. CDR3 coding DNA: TGCGCCAGCACCGGGGGAGGACTAGCGGGCTTTAGCTCCTACAATGAGCAGTTCTTC.

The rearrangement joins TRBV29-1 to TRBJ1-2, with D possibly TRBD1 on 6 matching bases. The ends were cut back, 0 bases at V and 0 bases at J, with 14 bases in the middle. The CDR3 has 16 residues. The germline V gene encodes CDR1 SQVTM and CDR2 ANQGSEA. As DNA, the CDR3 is TGCAGCGTTGAAGAGTGGAAGGGGGTGGCTAACTATGGCTACACCTTC. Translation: CSVEEWKGVANYGYTF. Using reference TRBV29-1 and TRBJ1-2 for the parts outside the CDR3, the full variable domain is SAVISQKPSRDICQRGTSLTIQCQVDSQVTMMFWYRQQPGQSLTLIATANQGSEATYESGFVIDKFPISRPNLTFSTLTVSNMSPEDSSIYLCSVEEWKGVANYGYTFGSGTRLTVV.

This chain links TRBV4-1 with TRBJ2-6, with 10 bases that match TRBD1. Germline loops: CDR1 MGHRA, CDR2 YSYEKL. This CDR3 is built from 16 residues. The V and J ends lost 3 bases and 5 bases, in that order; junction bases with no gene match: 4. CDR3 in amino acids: CASSQVTGGWANVLTF. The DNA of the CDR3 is TGCGCCAGCAGCCAGGTGACAGGGGGCTGGGCCAACGTCCTGACTTTC.

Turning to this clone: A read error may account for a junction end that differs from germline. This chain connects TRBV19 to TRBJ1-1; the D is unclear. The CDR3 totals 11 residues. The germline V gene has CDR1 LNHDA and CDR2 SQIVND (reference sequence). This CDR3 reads CASRLKTEAFF. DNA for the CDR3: TGTGCCAGTAGATTGAAGACTGAAGCTTTCTTT.

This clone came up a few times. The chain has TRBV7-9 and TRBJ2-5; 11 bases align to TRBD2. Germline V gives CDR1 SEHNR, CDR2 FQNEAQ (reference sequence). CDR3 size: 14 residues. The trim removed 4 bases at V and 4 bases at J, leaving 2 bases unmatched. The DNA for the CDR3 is TGTGCCAGCAGCTCGGGGACTAGCGGAGAGACCCAGTACTTC. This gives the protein CASSSGTSGETQYF.

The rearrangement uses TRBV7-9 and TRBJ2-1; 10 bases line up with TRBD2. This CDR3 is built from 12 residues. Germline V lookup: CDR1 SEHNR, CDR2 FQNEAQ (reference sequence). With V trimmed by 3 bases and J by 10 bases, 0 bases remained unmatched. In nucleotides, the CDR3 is TGTGCCAGCAGCTTGGGACTAGCGGAGCAGTTCTTC. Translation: CASSLGLAEQFF.

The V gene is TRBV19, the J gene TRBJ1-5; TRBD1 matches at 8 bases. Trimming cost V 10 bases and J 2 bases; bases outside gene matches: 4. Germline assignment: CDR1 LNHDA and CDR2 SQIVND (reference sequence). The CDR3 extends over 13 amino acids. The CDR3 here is CATMDRGNQPQHF. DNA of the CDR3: TGTGCCACCATGGACAGGGGCAATCAGCCCCAGCATTTT.

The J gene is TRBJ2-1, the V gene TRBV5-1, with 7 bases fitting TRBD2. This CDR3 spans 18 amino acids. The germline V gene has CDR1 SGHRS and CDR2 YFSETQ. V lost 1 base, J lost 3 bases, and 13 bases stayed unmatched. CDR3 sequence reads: CASSLLVPGTTDYNEQFF. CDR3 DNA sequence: TGCGCCAGCAGCTTGTTAGTCCCGGGGACTACAGACTACAATGAGCAGTTCTTC.

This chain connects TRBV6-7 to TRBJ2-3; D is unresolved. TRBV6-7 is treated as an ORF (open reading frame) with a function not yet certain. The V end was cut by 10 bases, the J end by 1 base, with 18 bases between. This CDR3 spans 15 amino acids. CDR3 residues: CATPPKRVGTDTQYF. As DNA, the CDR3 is TGTGCCACCCCACCAAAAAGGGTGGGCACAGATACGCAGTATTTT.

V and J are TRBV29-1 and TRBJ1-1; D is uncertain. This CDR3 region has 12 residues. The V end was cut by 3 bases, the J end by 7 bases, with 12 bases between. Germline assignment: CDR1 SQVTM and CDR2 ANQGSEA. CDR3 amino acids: CSVDPGGNEAFF. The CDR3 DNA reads TGCAGCGTTGATCCTGGAGGGAATGAAGCTTTCTTT. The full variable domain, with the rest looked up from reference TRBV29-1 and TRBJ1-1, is SAVISQKPSRDICQRGTSLTIQCQVDSQVTMMFWYRQQPGQSLTLIATANQGSEATYESGFVIDKFPISRPNLTFSTLTVSNMSPEDSSIYLCSVDPGGNEAFFGQGTRLTVV.

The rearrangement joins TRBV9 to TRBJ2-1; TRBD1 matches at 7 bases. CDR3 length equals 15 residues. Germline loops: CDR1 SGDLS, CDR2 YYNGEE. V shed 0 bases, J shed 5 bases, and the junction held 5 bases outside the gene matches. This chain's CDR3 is CASSVAVTGDNEQFF. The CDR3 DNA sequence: TGTGCCAGCAGCGTAGCAGTCACAGGGGACAATGAGCAGTTCTTC.

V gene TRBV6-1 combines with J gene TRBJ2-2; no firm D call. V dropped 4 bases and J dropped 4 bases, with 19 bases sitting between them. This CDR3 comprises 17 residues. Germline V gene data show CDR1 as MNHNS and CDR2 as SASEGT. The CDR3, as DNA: TGTGCCAGCAGTGCCAACCAGAGCCCTCGGATCACCGGGGAGCTGTTTTTT. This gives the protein CASSANQSPRITGELFF.

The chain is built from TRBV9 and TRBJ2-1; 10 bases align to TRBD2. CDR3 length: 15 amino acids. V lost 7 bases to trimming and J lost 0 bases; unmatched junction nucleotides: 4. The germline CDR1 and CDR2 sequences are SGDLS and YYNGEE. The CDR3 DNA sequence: TGTGCCAGCGGGGTAGCGGGAGGCTCCTACAATGAGCAGTTCTTC. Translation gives CASGVAGGSYNEQFF.

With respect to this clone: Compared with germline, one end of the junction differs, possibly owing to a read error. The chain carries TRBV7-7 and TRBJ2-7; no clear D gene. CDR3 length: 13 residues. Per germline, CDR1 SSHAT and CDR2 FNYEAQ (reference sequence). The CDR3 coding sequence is TGTGCTAGCAGCTCTTCCCAAATGGGCGAGCAGTACTTC. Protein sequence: CASSSSQMGEQYF.

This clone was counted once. DNA for the CDR3: TGTGCCAGCAGCCCAGGGACTAGCGGGAGCGCGCAGTATTTT. It specifies CASSPGTSGSAQYF. The rearrangement links TRBV11-3 to TRBJ2-3, with 14 nucleotides matching TRBD2. Germline CDR1 SGHNT, CDR2 YENEEA. V was clipped by 5 bases and J by 10 bases; unmatched bases: 5. CDR3 length equals 14 residues.

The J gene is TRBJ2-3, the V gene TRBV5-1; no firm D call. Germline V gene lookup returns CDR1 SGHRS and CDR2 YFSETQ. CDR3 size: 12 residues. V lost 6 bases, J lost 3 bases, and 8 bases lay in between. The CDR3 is CASTTSTDTQYF. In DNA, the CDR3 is TGCGCCAGCACCACATCGACAGATACGCAGTATTTT.

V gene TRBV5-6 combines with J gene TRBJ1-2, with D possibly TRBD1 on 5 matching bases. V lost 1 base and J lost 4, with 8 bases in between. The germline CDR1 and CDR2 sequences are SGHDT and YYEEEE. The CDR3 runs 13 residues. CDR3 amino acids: CASSLTDSYGYTF. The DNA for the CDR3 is TGTGCCAGCAGCTTGACTGACAGCTATGGCTACACCTTC.

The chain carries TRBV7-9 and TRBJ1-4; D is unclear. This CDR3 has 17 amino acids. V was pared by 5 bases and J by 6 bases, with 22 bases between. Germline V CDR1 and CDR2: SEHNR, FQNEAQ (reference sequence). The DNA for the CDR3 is TGTGCCAGCAGCCCCGGTAAGGCCTTCGGGCTTGATGAAAAACTGTTTTTT. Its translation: CASSPGKAFGLDEKLFF.

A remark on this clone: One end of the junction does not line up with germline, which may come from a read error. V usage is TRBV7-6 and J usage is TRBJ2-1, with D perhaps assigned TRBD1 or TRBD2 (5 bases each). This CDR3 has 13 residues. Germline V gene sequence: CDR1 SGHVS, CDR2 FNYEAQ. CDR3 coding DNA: TGTGCCAGCAGCTTAGAGACGGGGCTCCGGAAGGTCTTC. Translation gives CASSLETGLRKVF.

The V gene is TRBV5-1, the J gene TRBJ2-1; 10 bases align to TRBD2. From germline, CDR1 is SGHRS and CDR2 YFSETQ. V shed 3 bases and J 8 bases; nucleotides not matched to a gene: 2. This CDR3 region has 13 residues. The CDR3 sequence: CASSSGTSDEQFF. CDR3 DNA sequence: TGCGCCAGCAGCTCCGGGACTAGCGATGAGCAGTTCTTC. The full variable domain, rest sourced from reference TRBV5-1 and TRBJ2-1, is KAGVTQTPRYLIKTRGQQVTLSCSPISGHRSVSWYQQTPGQGLQFLFEYFSETQRNKGNFPGRFSGRQFSNSRSEMNVSTLELGDSALYLCASSSGTSDEQFFGPGTRLTVL.